These 11 T cell receptor beta chains were all obtained from the same sample, sequenced in a study of blood T cell repertoires in COVID-19 (dated by TCRdb to between 2020 and 2021). Receptor libraries were prepared by the immunoSEQ multiplex PCR assay. Not all clones reach the TCRdb copy of this immuneACCESS table, which keeps in-frame sequences only. Checked studies attribute under half of the gap to unresolved V genes and leave the rest unexplained. Within this sample are about 140,000 clones, with 77% of them counted one time only. Roughly 10% of the sample rests with the top ten. The sample consisted of peripheral blood. The origin of the receptors is a woman in her fifties or sixties with active or convalescent COVID-19.

Only a few counts were recorded for this clone. The CDR3 spells CASTYDTINYGYTF. The CDR3 region has the DNA TGTGCCAGCACCTATGACACAATTAACTATGGCTACACCTTC. The chain employs TRBV7-2 and TRBJ1-2; D is ambiguous. V dropped 7 bases and J dropped 1 base, with 13 bases sitting between them. The CDR3 extends over 14 amino acids. Germline values: CDR1 SGHTA, CDR2 FQGNSA.

The genes are TRBV5-5 and TRBJ2-2; possible D gene TRBD1, 5 bases. The germline V and J ends were trimmed by 5 bases and 3 bases, with 14 bases remaining between them. This CDR3 has 15 amino acids. CDR1 and CDR2 (germline): SGHKS, YYEKEE (reference sequence). In DNA form, the CDR3 reads TGTGCCAGCAGTCCCTGGGGCGGCGACACCGGGGAGCTGTTTTTT. It encodes CASSPWGGDTGELFF.

This sequence joins TRBV2 and TRBJ2-3; 8 positions agree with TRBD1. Germline CDR1 and CDR2: SNHLY and FYNNEI. This CDR3 has 15 residues. The V gene end was trimmed by 4 bases and the J gene end by 1 base; junction bases not matched to a gene: 4. The CDR3 DNA sequence: TGTGCCAGCAGTGTCCTGACAGGGGGCACAGATACGCAGTATTTT. Its translation is CASSVLTGGTDTQYF.

The gene calls are TRBV6-5 and TRBJ2-1; 13 nucleotides align to TRBD2. Unmatched junction bases numbered 2, after V lost 6 bases and J lost 3 bases. Germline loops: CDR1 MNHEY, CDR2 SVGAGI. The CDR3 length is 15 residues. In nucleotides, the CDR3 is TGTGCCAGCAGAACTAGCGGGAGGGACTACAATGAGCAGTTCTTC. Encoded protein: CASRTSGRDYNEQFF.

This chain joins TRBV2 and TRBJ1-5; TRBD1 might be the D (6 bases). The germline CDR1 and CDR2 sequences are SNHLY and FYNNEI. The length of the CDR3 is 14 residues. Trimming pared 4 bases from V and 7 bases from J, leaving 14 bases between. The CDR3 region has the DNA TGTGCCAGCAGTGCTGGGGGCGATGGGCAGCCCCAGCATTTT. Its translation is CASSAGGDGQPQHF.

V is TRBV7-2 and J is TRBJ1-5; D unclear. Per germline, CDR1 SGHTA and CDR2 FQGNSA. The V end was cut by 4 bases, the J end by 0 bases, with 10 bases between. The CDR3 sequence is 15 residues long. CDR3 DNA: TGTGCCAGCAGCTCGCGATCCAATAGCAATCAGCCCCAGCATTTT. It yields the protein CASSSRSNSNQPQHF.

The gene calls are TRBV7-3 and TRBJ2-2; 11 bases align to TRBD2. With 5 bases clipped from V and 2 bases from J, the junction kept 4 bases outside the gene matches. This CDR3 region has 16 residues. The V gene's germline CDR1 is SGHTA and CDR2 FQGTGA. As DNA, the CDR3 is TGTGCCAGCAGCATGACTAGCGGGGTAAACACCGGGGAGCTGTTTTTT. It codes for CASSMTSGVNTGELFF.

The rearrangement links TRBV6-6 to TRBJ1-2, with D tentatively TRBD1 (6 bases). Trimming cost V 4 bases and J 3 bases, with 12 bases left between them. The germline CDR1 and CDR2 sequences are MNHNY and SVGAGI (reference sequence). This CDR3 has 14 residues. DNA for the CDR3: TGTGCCAGCAGTTCCCCGGACAGTTACTATGGCTACACCTTC. It translates to CASSSPDSYYGYTF.

The CDR3 nucleotides are TGTGCCAGCAGCCAAGATGGGGCAAACACCGGGGAGCTGTTTTTT. This translates into CASSQDGANTGELFF. The chain uses TRBV4-2 and TRBJ2-2; a possible D gene is TRBD1 (5 bases). Trimming pared 0 bases from V and 2 bases from J, leaving 7 bases between. The CDR3 is 15 amino acids. Germline CDR1 reads LGHNA; CDR2 reads YNFKEQ.

The CDR3 DNA reads TGTGCCAGTAGTTGGCGGGAATTGAACACTGAAGCTTTCTTT. Its protein product is CASSWRELNTEAFF. This chain uses TRBV19 with TRBJ1-1; unclear D gene. The CDR3 totals 14 residues. V was trimmed by 5 bases and J by 0 bases, leaving 10 bases between them. CDR1 and CDR2 from the germline V gene are LNHDA and SQIVND (reference sequence).

The CDR3 region has the DNA TGTGCCAGCAGTGAATCCCACAGGGGCACTGAAGCTTTCTTT. It is translated as CASSESHRGTEAFF. The genes are TRBV6-4 and TRBJ1-1; 7 nucleotides agree with TRBD1. Germline loops: CDR1 MRHNA, CDR2 SNTAGT. V shed 3 bases, J shed 4 bases, and the junction held 5 bases outside the gene matches. The CDR3 loop spans 14 amino acids.